Following are 18 T cell receptor beta chains from one sample sequenced in a study of OX40 agonist ivuxolimab in advanced cancers. Clones were read by immunoSEQ multiplex PCR, and TCRdb kept only the in-frame ones, dropping some. The sample lists just under 75,000 clones, 80% to 95% occurring once. The sequencing used CD4+ or CD8+ T cells sorted from blood, collected in a trial of the OX40 agonist ivuxolimab. The source is an adult with an advanced solid tumor such as melanoma, head and neck, liver or kidney cancer.

This sequence joins TRBV5-4 and TRBJ1-1; a possible D gene is TRBD1 (5 bases). The V gene lost 3 bases and the J gene lost 1 base, with 13 bases spanning the gap. CDR1 is SGHNT and CDR2 is YYREEE in the germline V gene (reference sequence). CDR3 length equals 15 residues. CDR3 amino acids: CASSSKKTANTEAFF. CDR3 in DNA: TGTGCCAGCAGCTCAAAGAAGACAGCGAACACTGAAGCTTTCTTT.

The CDR3 spells CASSGQGRVQYF. The CDR3, as DNA: TGTGCCAGCAGCGGCCAGGGCAGGGTGCAGTACTTC. V is TRBV5-6 and J is TRBJ2-7, with a weak D call TRBD1 (5 bases). Germline-derived CDR1 and CDR2 are SGHDT and YYEEEE. CDR3 length: 12 amino acids. V lost 4 bases, J lost 9 bases, and 14 bases lay in between.

The chain joins TRBV7-2 to TRBJ1-5, with TRBD1 matching over 11 bases. This CDR3 has 15 amino acids. Germline CDR1 SGHTA, CDR2 FQGNSA. The J segment lost 5 bases and the V segment lost 9 bases, leaving 9 bases of the junction unmatched. Written as DNA, the CDR3 is TGTGCCAGTTCATCGGGACAGGGGGACCATCAGCCCCAGCATTTT. The encoded protein is CASSSGQGDHQPQHF.

The chain uses TRBV4-3 and TRBJ2-5; 8 bases align to TRBD1. The J segment lost 5 bases and the V segment lost 4 bases, leaving 12 bases of the junction unmatched. Germline CDR1 LGHNA, CDR2 YSLEER. The CDR3 runs 16 residues. CDR3 loop: CASSRTGSGVSETQYF. Here the CDR3 DNA reads TGCGCCAGCAGCCGGACAGGGAGTGGGGTTTCGGAGACCCAGTACTTC.

The V call is TRBV14, the J call TRBJ2-7; possibly TRBD1 for D (6 bases). Deletions cut 2 bases from V and 5 bases from J, with 19 bases between. Per the germline V gene, CDR1 is SGHDN and CDR2 is FVKESK. The CDR3 has 16 residues. The CDR3 region has the DNA TGTGCCAGCAGCCAACTTACATTCAGGGGAAGCCACGAGCAGTACTTC. Translation gives CASSQLTFRGSHEQYF.

This chain links TRBV5-4 with TRBJ2-1; D unresolved. Germline V gene lookup returns CDR1 SGHNT and CDR2 YYREEE (reference sequence). The CDR3 contains 15 residues. Trimming removed 1 base at V and 5 bases at J, with 13 bases between. CDR3 sequence: CASSLWWQKNNEQFF. The DNA of the CDR3 is TGTGCCAGCAGCTTGTGGTGGCAGAAAAACAATGAGCAGTTCTTC.

The CDR3 nucleotides read TGTGCCAGCAGGGACAGTAGCACAGATACGCAGTATTTT. This codes for CASRDSSTDTQYF. This chain uses TRBV6-6 with TRBJ2-3; D perhaps matches TRBD1 (6 bases). The length of the CDR3 is 13 residues. The V and J ends lost 6 bases and 0 bases respectively, with 7 bases between them. The germline V gene has CDR1 MNHNY and CDR2 SVGAGI (reference sequence).

The chain links TRBV19 to TRBJ2-7; D is unresolved. In germline, CDR1 is LNHDA, CDR2 SQIVND (reference sequence). This CDR3 has 13 amino acids. V was cut by 5 bases and J by 3 bases, with 11 bases left in between. CDR3 amino acids: CASSPRLGYEQYF. In nucleotides, the CDR3 is TGTGCCAGTAGTCCCCGGCTGGGCTACGAGCAGTACTTC. Full variable domain (missing parts from reference TRBV19 and TRBJ2-7): DGGITQSPKYLFRKEGQNVTLSCEQNLNHDAMYWYRQDPGQGLRLIYYSQIVNDFQKGDIAEGYSVSREKKESFPLTVTSAQKNPTAFYLCASSPRLGYEQYFGPGTRLTVT.

The chain carries TRBV7-9 and TRBJ2-1; D could derive from TRBD1 or TRBD2 (5 bases each). The CDR3 covers 15 residues. Per germline, CDR1 SEHNR and CDR2 FQNEAQ (reference sequence). The V gene lost 3 bases and the J gene lost 2 bases, with 11 bases spanning the gap. CDR3 sequence: CASSFSGPPYNEQFF. The CDR3 DNA reads TGTGCCAGCAGCTTTTCGGGACCCCCCTACAATGAGCAGTTCTTC.

The CDR3 nucleotides are TGTGCCATCAGTGAGAGGGGATTATACAATGAGCAGTTCTTC. Translating gives CAISERGLYNEQFF. The chain has TRBV10-3 and TRBJ2-1, with D tentatively TRBD1 (5 bases). Germline V gene sequence: CDR1 ENHRY, CDR2 SYGVKD. CDR3 length: 14 residues. Trimming removed 2 bases from V and 4 bases from J, with 9 bases in between.

The V and J genes are TRBV6-5 and TRBJ1-2; perhaps TRBD1 as D (5 bases). The CDR3 is 11 amino acids. The germline V and J ends were trimmed by 5 bases and 7 bases, with 8 bases remaining between them. Germline V gives CDR1 MNHEY, CDR2 SVGAGI. CDR3: CASSQGSGYTF. In nucleotides, the CDR3 is TGTGCCAGCAGTCAGGGCTCTGGCTACACCTTC.

V is TRBV6-1 and J is TRBJ1-1, with no clear D. The CDR3 contains 14 residues. Trimming took off 5 bases at V and 1 base at J, with 11 bases between the two ends. CDR1 and CDR2 from the germline V gene are MNHNS and SASEGT. CDR3 in DNA: TGTGCCAGCAGTTTTGCGGAAGGGAACACTGAAGCTTTCTTT. It yields the protein CASSFAEGNTEAFF.

This clone came up a few times. The chain has TRBV5-4 and TRBJ1-2; TRBD1 is a possible D gene (6 bases). Germline CDR1 and CDR2: SGHNT and YYREEE (reference sequence). V was clipped by 4 bases and J by 8 bases, with 15 bases between them. This CDR3 has 13 residues. The CDR3 sequence is CASSNDRIGGYTF. DNA of the CDR3: TGTGCCAGCAGCAACGACAGGATAGGGGGCTACACCTTC.

This clone was picked up one time. This chain uses TRBV10-3 with TRBJ2-3; D might be TRBD2 (5 bases). The CDR3 totals 14 residues. Trimming removed 6 bases at V and 5 bases at J, with 15 bases between. From germline, CDR1 is ENHRY and CDR2 SYGVKD. The CDR3 loop is CAIRRAEVVDTQYF. CDR3 coding DNA: TGTGCCATCAGGAGGGCTGAAGTGGTAGATACGCAGTATTTT.

The CDR3 region has the DNA TGTGCCAGCAGCCAAGCGCTGAACACTGAAGCTTTCTTT. This gives the protein CASSQALNTEAFF. The chain carries TRBV14 and TRBJ1-1; D unclear. Germline CDR1 and CDR2: SGHDN and FVKESK. The CDR3 is 13 residues long. V was clipped by 1 base and J by 0 bases, with 3 bases between them.

The V call is TRBV7-2, the J call TRBJ2-4; possible D gene TRBD1, 5 bases. The CDR3 consists of 15 residues. V was shortened by 3 bases and J by 4 bases, with 13 bases between the two germline ends. Germline V gene sequence: CDR1 SGHTA, CDR2 FQGNSA. CDR3 sequence reads: CASSFEAGPKNIQYF. The CDR3 DNA reads TGTGCCAGCAGCTTCGAGGCAGGGCCTAAAAACATTCAGTACTTC. The full variable domain, its missing parts supplied by reference TRBV7-2 and TRBJ2-4, is GAGVSQSPSNKVTEKGKDVELRCDPISGHTALYWYRQSLGQGLEFLIYFQGNSAPDKSGLPSDRFSAERTGGSVSTLTIQRTQQEDSAVYLCASSFEAGPKNIQYFGAGTRLSVL.

This sequence joins TRBV7-8 and TRBJ2-5; 9 bases align to TRBD1. This CDR3 region has 15 residues. The trim removed 5 bases at V and 4 bases at J, leaving 8 bases unmatched. Germline V lookup: CDR1 SGHVS, CDR2 FQNEAQ. CDR3 protein: CASSRFGTGLETQYF. CDR3 bases: TGTGCCAGCAGCCGATTCGGGACAGGGCTAGAGACCCAGTACTTC. Combining the CDR3 with reference TRBV7-8 and TRBJ2-5 gives the whole variable domain GAGVSQSPRYKVAKRGQDVALRCDPISGHVSLFWYQQALGQGPEFLTYFQNEAQLDKSGLPSDRFFAERPEGSVSTLKIQRTQQEDSAVYLCASSRFGTGLETQYFGPGTRLLVL.

The chain links TRBV6-1 to TRBJ1-5; D is uncertain. The CDR3 contains 16 residues. V was shortened by 3 bases and J by 1 base, with 13 bases between the two germline ends. Germline CDR1 MNHNS, CDR2 SASEGT. The CDR3 sequence is CASSDAGFASNQPQHF. CDR3 sequence (DNA): TGTGCCAGCAGTGACGCTGGTTTTGCGAGCAATCAGCCCCAGCATTTT.